The entry that follows covers one T cell receptor beta chain sequence. Its target is not known. Additional DNA sequences in this sample encode the identical CDR3. The sample originates from a study of shared clonotypes between healthy human individuals. Study outcomes and limitations: On the whole, naive subsets had larger estimated richness than memory subsets had. Rarefaction showed sorted-subset sequencing was incomplete despite large depth.

Trimming at V came to 0 bases and at J to 10 bases, leaving 8 bases not matched to a gene. CDR1 is SGHNT, CDR2 YYREEE, per germline (reference sequence). This CDR3 is 16 amino acids long. In the sorted-subset replicate PCRs, 200 ng DNA, 25,000 to 30,000 T cell genomes, was used. TCRdb's copy holds only in-frame clones and misses some; the assay was immunoSEQ multiplex PCR. This repertoire shows about 2 million clones, 95% found once; its top ten account for more than 0.1%. The sample consisted of naive CD4+ T cells sorted from blood. Documented subset: CD45RA+ positively selected. The chain employs TRBV5-4 and TRBJ2-1, with 12 bases aligning to TRBD2. The sequence came from a man aged 18 to 29 in good health. The CDR3 region has the DNA TGTGCCAGCAGCTTGGCGGGACTAGCGGGCACCTGGGAGCAGTTCTTC. Its translation is CASSLAGLAGTWEQFF.